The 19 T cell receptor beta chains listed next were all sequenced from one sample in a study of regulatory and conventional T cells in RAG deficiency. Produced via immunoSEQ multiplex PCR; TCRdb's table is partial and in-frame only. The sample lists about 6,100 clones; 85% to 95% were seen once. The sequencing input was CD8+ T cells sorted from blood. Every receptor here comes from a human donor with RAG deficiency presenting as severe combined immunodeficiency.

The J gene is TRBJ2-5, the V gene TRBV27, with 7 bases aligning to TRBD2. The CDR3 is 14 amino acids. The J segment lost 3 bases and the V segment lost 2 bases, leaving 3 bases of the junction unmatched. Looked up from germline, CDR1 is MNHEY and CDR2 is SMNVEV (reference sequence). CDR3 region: CASSLAGREETQYF. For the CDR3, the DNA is TGTGCCAGCAGTTTAGCAGGGAGGGAAGAGACCCAGTACTTC.

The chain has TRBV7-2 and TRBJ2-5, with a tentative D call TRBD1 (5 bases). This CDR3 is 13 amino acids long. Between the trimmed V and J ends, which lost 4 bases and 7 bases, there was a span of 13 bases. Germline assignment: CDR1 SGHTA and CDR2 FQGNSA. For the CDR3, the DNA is TGTGCCAGCAGCTCGGACATCTTCGGGACCCAGTACTTC. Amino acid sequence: CASSSDIFGTQYF. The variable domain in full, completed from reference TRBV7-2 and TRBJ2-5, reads GAGVSQSPSNKVTEKGKDVELRCDPISGHTALYWYRQSLGQGLEFLIYFQGNSAPDKSGLPSDRFSAERTGGSVSTLTIQRTQQEDSAVYLCASSSDIFGTQYFGPGTRLLVL.

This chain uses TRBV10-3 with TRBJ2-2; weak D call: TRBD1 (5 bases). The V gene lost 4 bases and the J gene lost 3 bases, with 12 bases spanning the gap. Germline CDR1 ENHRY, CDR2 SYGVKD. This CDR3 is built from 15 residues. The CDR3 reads CAISALEGDTGELFF. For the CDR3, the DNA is TGTGCCATCAGTGCGCTAGAAGGGGACACCGGGGAGCTGTTTTTT.

The CDR3 DNA is TGTGCCACCAGCAGCTTAAGGTCCTACAATGAGCAGTTCTTC. Its protein product is CATSSLRSYNEQFF. V and J are TRBV15 and TRBJ2-1, with D unclear. The germline CDR1 and CDR2 sequences are LNHNV and YYDKDF (reference sequence). The germline V and J ends were trimmed by 3 bases and 1 base, with 7 bases remaining between them. The CDR3 is 14 residues long.

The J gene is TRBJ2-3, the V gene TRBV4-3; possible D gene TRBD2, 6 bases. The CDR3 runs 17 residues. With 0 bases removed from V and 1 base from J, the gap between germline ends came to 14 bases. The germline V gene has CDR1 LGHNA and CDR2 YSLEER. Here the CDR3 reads CASSQDLSGRRTDTQYF. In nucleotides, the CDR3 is TGCGCCAGCAGCCAAGATCTTAGCGGACGGCGCACAGATACGCAGTATTTT.

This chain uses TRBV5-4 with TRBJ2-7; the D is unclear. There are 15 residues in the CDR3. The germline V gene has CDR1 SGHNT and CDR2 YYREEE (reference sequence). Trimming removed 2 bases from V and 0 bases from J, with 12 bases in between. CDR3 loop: CASSFQGRYSYEQYF. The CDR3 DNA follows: TGTGCCAGCAGCTTTCAAGGGCGCTACTCCTACGAGCAGTACTTC.

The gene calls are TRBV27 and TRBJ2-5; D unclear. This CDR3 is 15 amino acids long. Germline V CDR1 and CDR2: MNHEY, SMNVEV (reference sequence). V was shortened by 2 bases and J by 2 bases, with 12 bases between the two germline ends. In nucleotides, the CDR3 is TGTGCCAGCAGTTTAGGGTGGTCCAGACAAGAGACCCAGTACTTC. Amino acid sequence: CASSLGWSRQETQYF.

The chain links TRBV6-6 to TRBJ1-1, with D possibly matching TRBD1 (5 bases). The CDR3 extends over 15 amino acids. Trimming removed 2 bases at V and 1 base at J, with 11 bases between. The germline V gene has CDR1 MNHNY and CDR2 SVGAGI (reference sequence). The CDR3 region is CASSYLDRQNTEAFF. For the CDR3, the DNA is TGTGCCAGCAGTTACCTAGACAGACAGAACACTGAAGCTTTCTTT.

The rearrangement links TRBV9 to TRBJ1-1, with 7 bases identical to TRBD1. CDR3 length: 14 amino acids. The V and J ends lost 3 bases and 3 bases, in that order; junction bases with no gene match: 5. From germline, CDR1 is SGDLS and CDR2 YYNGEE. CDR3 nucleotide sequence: TGTGCCAGCAGCGCCGGGGACAGTCACACTGAAGCTTTCTTT. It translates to CASSAGDSHTEAFF.

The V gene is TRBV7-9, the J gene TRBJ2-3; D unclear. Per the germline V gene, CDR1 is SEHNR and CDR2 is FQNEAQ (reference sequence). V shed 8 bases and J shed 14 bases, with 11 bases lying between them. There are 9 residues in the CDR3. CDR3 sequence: CASAPKGYF. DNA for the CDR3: TGTGCCAGCGCTCCGAAAGGGTATTTT.

The CDR3 region has the DNA TGTGCCAGCAGTCCCACCGGGACAGGGTCCTACGAGCAGTACTTC. It yields the protein CASSPTGTGSYEQYF. The chain has TRBV27 and TRBJ2-7; the match to TRBD1 covers 9 bases. Trimming cost V 5 bases and J 1 base; bases outside gene matches: 6. Germline V CDR1 and CDR2: MNHEY, SMNVEV (reference sequence). The CDR3 length is 15 residues.

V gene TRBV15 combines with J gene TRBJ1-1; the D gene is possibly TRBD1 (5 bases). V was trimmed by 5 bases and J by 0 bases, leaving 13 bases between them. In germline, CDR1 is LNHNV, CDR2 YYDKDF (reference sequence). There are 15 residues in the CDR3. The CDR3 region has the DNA TGTGCCACCAGCGATAGGGACCGTATGAACACTGAAGCTTTCTTT. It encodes CATSDRDRMNTEAFF.

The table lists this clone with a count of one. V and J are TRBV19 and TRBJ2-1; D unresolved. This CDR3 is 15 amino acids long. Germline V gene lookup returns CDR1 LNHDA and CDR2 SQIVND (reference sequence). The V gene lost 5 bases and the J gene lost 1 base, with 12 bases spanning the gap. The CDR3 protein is CASSADGTSYNEQFF. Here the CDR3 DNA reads TGTGCCAGTAGTGCGGACGGCACTTCCTACAATGAGCAGTTCTTC.

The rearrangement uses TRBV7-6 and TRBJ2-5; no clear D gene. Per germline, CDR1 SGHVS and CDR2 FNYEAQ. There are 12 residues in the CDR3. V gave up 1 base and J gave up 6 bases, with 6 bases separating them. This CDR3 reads CASSLVGKTQYF. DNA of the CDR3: TGTGCCAGCAGCTTAGTAGGAAAGACCCAGTACTTC.

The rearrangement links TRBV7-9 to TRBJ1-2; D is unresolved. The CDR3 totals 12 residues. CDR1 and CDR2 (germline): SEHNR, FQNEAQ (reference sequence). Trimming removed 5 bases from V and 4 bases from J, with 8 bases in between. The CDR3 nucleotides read TGTGCCAGCAGCGTTGGTGGCTATGGCTACACCTTC. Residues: CASSVGGYGYTF.

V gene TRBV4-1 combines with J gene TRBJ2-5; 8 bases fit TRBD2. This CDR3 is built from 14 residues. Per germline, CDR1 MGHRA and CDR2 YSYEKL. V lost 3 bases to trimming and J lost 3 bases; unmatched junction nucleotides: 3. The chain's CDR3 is CASSQPGLEETQYF. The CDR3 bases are TGCGCCAGCAGCCAGCCGGGACTAGAAGAGACCCAGTACTTC.

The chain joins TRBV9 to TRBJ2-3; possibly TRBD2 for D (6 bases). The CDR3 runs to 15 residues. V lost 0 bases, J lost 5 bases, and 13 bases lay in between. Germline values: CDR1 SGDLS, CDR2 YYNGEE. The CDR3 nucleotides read TGTGCCAGCAGCGTAGTTGGAGGGAACCAAGATACGCAGTATTTT. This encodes CASSVVGGNQDTQYF.

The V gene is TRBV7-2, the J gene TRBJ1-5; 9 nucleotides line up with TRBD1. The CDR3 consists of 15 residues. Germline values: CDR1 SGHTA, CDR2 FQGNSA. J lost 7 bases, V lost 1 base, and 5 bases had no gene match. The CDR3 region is CASSLVGQGNQPQHF. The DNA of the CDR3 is TGTGCCAGCAGCTTAGTGGGACAGGGTAACCAGCCCCAGCATTTT.

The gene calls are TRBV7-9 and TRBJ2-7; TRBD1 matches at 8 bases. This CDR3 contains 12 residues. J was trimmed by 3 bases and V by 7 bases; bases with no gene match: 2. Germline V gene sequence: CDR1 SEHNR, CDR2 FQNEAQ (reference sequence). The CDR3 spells CASMTGDYEQYF. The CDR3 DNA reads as TGTGCCAGCATGACAGGGGACTACGAGCAGTACTTC.